This TCR beta chain was identified in a study of cytomegalovirus exposure and HLA in healthy donors. J was trimmed by 5 bases and V by 6 bases; bases with no gene match: 8. CDR1 is SQVTM, CDR2 ANQGSEA, per germline. The CDR3 sequence is 13 residues long. In the case of this clone: The antigen is undetermined.

Study findings and constraints: Follow-up analysis later connected one missense variant in DCLRE1C with trimming of TCR beta V- and J-genes. Some V segments, including TRBV6-2 and TRBV6-3, were excluded as indistinguishable. There were under 200 TCR beta chains listed as cytomegalovirus-associated.

It was with 60 Vbeta and 13 Jbeta primers that the PCR ran. Data came from immunoSEQ multiplex PCR; TCRdb stores just in-frame clones and leaves some out. The profile shows hundreds of thousands of clones, 77% of them singletons. J is TRBJ2-7 and V is TRBV29-1; 9 nucleotides match TRBD1. Sequencing was carried out using PBMCs. The sequence was obtained from a woman between 55 and 75 years old in good health and CMV-seropositive. The CDR3 nucleotides read TGCAGCGTGGAAACCGGGACAGGGAACGAGCAGTACTTC. Amino acids: CSVETGTGNEQYF.